The 22 T cell receptor beta chains presented below share a single source sample, sequenced in a study of T cells after yellow fever vaccination. MiXCR, run by TCRdb on the 5' RACE reads, gives a single entry per CDR3 protein. Here the sample spans roughly 350,000 distinct CDR3 sequences, about 4% being singletons. The sequencing here drew on PBMCs, taken 5 days after the yellow fever booster vaccination. The origin of the receptors is a man aged 18 to 29 who received the YFV17D yellow fever vaccine.

Many counts were recorded for this clonotype. The chain couples TRBV7-2 to TRBJ2-7; 10 nucleotides line up with TRBD1. The CDR3 is 15 amino acids. V lost 5 bases to trimming and J lost 2 bases; unmatched junction nucleotides: 6. The V gene's germline CDR1 is SGHTA and CDR2 FQGNSA. The CDR3: CASSPGTGETYEQYF. The DNA for the CDR3 is TGTGCCAGCAGCCCTGGGACAGGGGAGACCTACGAGCAGTACTTC.

This clonotype has ten or more counts. The rearrangement links TRBV28 to TRBJ1-6; possible D gene TRBD1, 5 bases. The CDR3 runs 16 residues. V gave up 3 bases and J gave up 7 bases, with 16 bases separating them. CDR1 and CDR2 from the germline V gene are MDHEN and SYDVKM. CDR3 loop: CASSFPPGRSNSPLHF. The CDR3 region has the DNA TGTGCCAGCAGTTTTCCGCCGGGACGGTCAAATTCACCCCTCCACTTT.

This clonotype was detected only a few times. The J gene is TRBJ2-5, the V gene TRBV25-1, with 11 positions matching TRBD1. This CDR3 is built from 13 residues. J lost 3 bases, V lost 6 bases, and 0 bases had no gene match. CDR1 and CDR2 from the germline V gene are MGHDK and SYGVNS. CDR3 in DNA: TGTGCCAGCAGGGGACAGGGGGAAGAGACCCAGTACTTC. Residues: CASRGQGEETQYF. Based on the CDR3 plus reference TRBV25-1 and TRBJ2-5, the full variable domain is EADIYQTPRYLVIGTGKKITLECSQTMGHDKMYWYQQDPGMELHLIHYSYGVNSTEKGDLSSESTVSRIRTEHFPLTLESARPSHTSQYLCASRGQGEETQYFGPGTRLLVL.

This clonotype was found a few times. This chain uses TRBV5-6 with TRBJ2-5; 7 bases agree with TRBD1. This CDR3 comprises 16 residues. Germline loops: CDR1 SGHDT, CDR2 YYEEEE. The V segment lost 2 bases and the J segment 1 base; nucleotides outside the gene matches: 8. The CDR3 protein is CASSLPGQQSQETQYF. CDR3 DNA sequence: TGTGCCAGCAGCTTACCGGGACAGCAGAGCCAAGAGACCCAGTACTTC.

This clonotype was seen repeatedly, ten times or more. The J gene is TRBJ2-3, the V gene TRBV7-2; a possible D gene is TRBD2 (6 bases). V was trimmed by 2 bases and J by 2 bases, leaving 14 bases between them. The CDR3 sequence is 16 residues long. In germline, CDR1 is SGHTA, CDR2 FQGNSA. The CDR3 nucleotides are TGTGCCAGCAGCTTACCGTCCGCGGGGTACACAGATACGCAGTATTTT. This translates into CASSLPSAGYTDTQYF.

This clonotype was seen many times. This chain uses TRBV7-2 with TRBJ1-5; D not certain. The germline CDR1 and CDR2 sequences are SGHTA and FQGNSA. The ends were cut back, 6 bases at V and 7 bases at J, with 19 bases in the middle. The CDR3 loop spans 15 amino acids. DNA for the CDR3: TGTGCCAGCAGTCCGGAGGGCAGGCCAAGGCAGCCCCAGCATTTT. Protein: CASSPEGRPRQPQHF.

This clonotype was observed many times. V and J are TRBV20-1 and TRBJ2-3; D tentatively fits TRBD1 or TRBD2 (7 bases each). Germline V lookup: CDR1 DFQATT, CDR2 SNEGSKA (reference sequence). Trimming stripped 5 bases from V and 2 bases from J, with 11 bases between. The CDR3 sequence is 13 residues long. CDR3 amino acids: CSAPGGDTDTQYF. Written as DNA, the CDR3 is TGCAGTGCTCCAGGGGGGGACACAGATACGCAGTATTTT.

This clonotype was seen many times. This chain joins TRBV15 and TRBJ2-3, with 7 positions matching TRBD1. Losses at the gene ends were 2 bases for V and 3 bases for J; bases not matched to a gene: 2. The CDR3 runs 14 residues. Germline CDR1 is LNHNV and CDR2 is YYDKDF (reference sequence). The CDR3 bases are TGTGCCACCAGCAGATACAGGGGAACAGATACGCAGTATTTT. Translation gives CATSRYRGTDTQYF.

The chain combines TRBV4-3 with TRBJ2-2; 12 bases fit TRBD1. This CDR3 contains 16 residues. The J segment lost 7 bases and the V segment lost 5 bases, leaving 8 bases of the junction unmatched. Germline CDR1 LGHNA, CDR2 YSLEER. CDR3 sequence reads: CASSVRDRGPGGELFF. For the CDR3, the DNA is TGCGCCAGCAGCGTCCGGGACAGGGGGCCGGGCGGGGAGCTGTTTTTT.

This clonotype was seen a few times. V gene TRBV4-3 combines with J gene TRBJ2-1; 7 nucleotides line up with TRBD1. The J segment lost 8 bases and the V segment lost 1 base, leaving 11 bases of the junction unmatched. The CDR3 is made up of 16 amino acids. Germline V CDR1 and CDR2: LGHNA, YSLEER. The CDR3 region has the DNA TGCGCCAGCAGCCAAGTGTGGGACAGCCTCGGGGATGAGCAGTTCTTC. As protein: CASSQVWDSLGDEQFF.

This clonotype occurred a few times. The V and J genes are TRBV4-2 and TRBJ2-5; the D call may be TRBD1 or TRBD2 (6 bases each). CDR1 is LGHNA and CDR2 is YNFKEQ in the germline V gene. Between the trimmed V and J ends, which lost 0 bases and 5 bases, there was a span of 16 bases. The CDR3 contains 16 residues. Here the CDR3 reads CASSQDKRGQWETQYF. CDR3 in DNA: TGTGCCAGCAGCCAAGATAAACGGGGGCAATGGGAGACCCAGTACTTC.

This clonotype was seen repeatedly, ten times or more. The V gene is TRBV9, the J gene TRBJ2-5; a weak D match, TRBD2 (5 bases). Germline V gene lookup returns CDR1 SGDLS and CDR2 YYNGEE. Trimming cost V 2 bases and J 5 bases, with 16 bases left between them. The CDR3 has 15 residues. CDR3 sequence reads: CASSVAGWARETQYF. The CDR3 region has the DNA TGTGCCAGCAGCGTCGCGGGTTGGGCTCGGGAGACCCAGTACTTC.

This clonotype was counted a few times. The genes are TRBV10-3 and TRBJ2-6, with 8 bases lining up with TRBD1. The J segment lost 7 bases and the V segment lost 4 bases, leaving 6 bases of the junction unmatched. This CDR3 has 15 amino acids. Germline assignment: CDR1 ENHRY and CDR2 SYGVKD. CDR3 amino acids: CAISVGTGRANVLTF. The CDR3, as DNA: TGTGCCATCAGTGTGGGGACAGGACGAGCCAACGTCCTGACTTTC.

This clonotype was detected a few times. This rearrangement joins TRBV18 to TRBJ2-1; the match to TRBD1 covers 10 bases. CDR1 and CDR2 from the germline V gene are KGHSH and LQKENI. Unmatched junction bases numbered 8, after V lost 5 bases and J lost 4 bases. The length of the CDR3 is 16 residues. CDR3: CASSSRQGARYNEQFF. As DNA, the CDR3 is TGTGCCAGCTCAAGCAGACAGGGGGCGCGATACAATGAGCAGTTCTTC.

In this sample, this clonotype turned up many times. The V call is TRBV5-1, the J call TRBJ1-1; D is ambiguous. The V and J ends lost 0 bases and 6 bases respectively, with 12 bases between them. The CDR3 loop spans 14 amino acids. The germline gives CDR1 SGHRS, CDR2 YFSETQ. CDR3 in DNA: TGCGCCAGCAGCTTGGAATGGGGATCGGCTGAAGCTTTCTTT. It encodes CASSLEWGSAEAFF.

This clonotype occurred many times. V gene TRBV12-3 or TRBV12-4 combines with J gene TRBJ2-2; D gene ambiguous. The CDR3 runs to 14 residues. Trimming shortened V by 7 bases and J by 6 bases, and 15 bases separated the two germline ends. The chain's CDR3 is CASTNLFLAGELFF. In nucleotides, the CDR3 is TGTGCCAGCACCAACCTGTTCCTGGCCGGGGAGCTGTTTTTT.

Ten or more counts support this clonotype. The V call is TRBV18, the J call TRBJ1-1; D is ambiguous. Trimming left V 8 bases short and J 1 base short, with 11 bases between. Germline V CDR1 and CDR2: KGHSH, LQKENI. The CDR3 consists of 13 residues. The DNA for the CDR3 is TGTGCCAGCAGTTCCCAGGCGAACACTGAAGCTTTCTTT. It translates to CASSSQANTEAFF. The full variable domain, its missing parts supplied by reference TRBV18 and TRBJ1-1, is NAGVMQNPRHLVRRRGQEARLRCSPMKGHSHVYWYRQLPEEGLKFMVYLQKENIIDESGMPKERFSAEFPKEGPSILRIQQVVRGDSAAYFCASSSQANTEAFFGQGTRLTVV.

This clonotype was seen a few times. For the CDR3, the DNA is TGTGCCAGCAGCGGGGGACTAGGGAGGGGCTACAATGAGCAGTTCTTC. This translates into CASSGGLGRGYNEQFF. The chain has TRBV5-5 and TRBJ2-1, with TRBD2 matching 8 bases. Germline values: CDR1 SGHKS, CDR2 YYEKEE (reference sequence). The trim removed 4 bases at V and 3 bases at J, leaving 9 bases unmatched. The CDR3 is 16 amino acids. Based on the CDR3 plus reference TRBV5-5 and TRBJ2-1, the full variable domain is DAGVTQSPTHLIKTRGQQVTLRCSPISGHKSVSWYQQVLGQGPQFIFQYYEKEERGRGNFPDRFSARQFPNYSSELNVNALLLGDSALYLCASSGGLGRGYNEQFFGPGTRLTVL.

This clonotype was seen a handful of times. The chain couples TRBV4-1 to TRBJ2-1, with a tentative D call TRBD2 (5 bases). Trimming removed 3 bases at V and 7 bases at J, with 19 bases between. The CDR3 spans 16 residues. From germline, CDR1 is MGHRA and CDR2 YSYEKL. CDR3 sequence: CASSHRLAVSGNEQFF. In DNA form, the CDR3 reads TGCGCCAGCAGCCACCGATTGGCAGTTTCGGGAAATGAGCAGTTCTTC.

This clonotype was seen many times. V gene TRBV12-3 or TRBV12-4 combines with J gene TRBJ2-5; 8 bases map to TRBD2. Germline trimming cut 5 bases from V and 4 bases from J; bases unmatched to any gene: 3. The CDR3 consists of 13 residues. DNA for the CDR3: TGTGCCAGCAGTCGACGGGGGGGAGAGACCCAGTACTTC. Encoded protein: CASSRRGGETQYF.

The rearrangement joins TRBV2 to TRBJ2-1; TRBD1 might be the D (6 bases). Germline V CDR1 and CDR2: SNHLY, FYNNEI. The CDR3 spans 14 residues. Trimming removed 10 bases at V and 2 bases at J, with 15 bases between. CDR3 nucleotide sequence: TGTGCCAACCAGGGGCCCGATACCTACAATGAGCAGTTCTTC. This encodes CANQGPDTYNEQFF. The full variable domain, completed using reference TRBV2 and TRBJ2-1, is EPEVTQTPSHQVTQMGQEVILRCVPISNHLYFYWYRQILGQKVEFLVSFYNNEISEKSEIFDDQFSVERPDGSNFTLKIRSTKLEDSAMYFCANQGPDTYNEQFFGPGTRLTVL.

This clonotype was detected many times. The chain recombines TRBV7-9 with TRBJ2-1; no definite D call. V was clipped by 2 bases and J by 5 bases, with 4 bases between them. Germline V gene sequence: CDR1 SEHNR, CDR2 FQNEAQ (reference sequence). The CDR3 has 12 residues. The CDR3 here is CASSLTNNEQFF. DNA for the CDR3: TGTGCCAGCAGCTTAACGAACAATGAGCAGTTCTTC.